This TCR beta chain appears in the sequencing data of a study of blood T cell repertoires in COVID-19. Deletions cut 6 bases from V and 4 bases from J, with 12 bases between. Germline lookup yields CDR1 MNHEY and CDR2 SVGEGT. The CDR3 spans 14 residues. Only in-frame clones appear in the TCRdb table, and some are missing; sequencing was by immunoSEQ multiplex PCR. The sample carries 95,000 or so clones, approximately 89% recorded once. The chain is built from TRBV6-2 or TRBV6-3 and TRBJ2-2, with TRBD2 as a possible D gene (6 bases). This TCR was sampled from a human donor in a cohort sampled during active COVID-19. Specimen: peripheral blood. This CDR3 is CASSAGLGTGELFF. For the CDR3, the DNA is TGTGCCAGCAGCGCGGGGCTAGGCACCGGGGAGCTGTTTTTT.